Shown below are 24 T cell receptor beta chains from a single sample sequenced in a study of OX40 agonist ivuxolimab in advanced cancers. Clones were read by immunoSEQ multiplex PCR, and TCRdb kept only the in-frame ones, dropping some. The sample lists about 66,000 clones, 75% to 90% occurring once. The sample in question was CD4+ or CD8+ T cells sorted from blood, obtained in a trial of the OX40 agonist ivuxolimab. The receptors were sampled from an adult with an advanced solid tumor such as melanoma, head and neck, liver or kidney cancer.

The J gene is TRBJ1-4, the V gene TRBV7-9; D unresolved. This CDR3 is built from 11 residues. CDR1 and CDR2 from the germline V gene are SEHNR and FQNEAQ (reference sequence). The V and J ends lost 5 bases and 8 bases respectively, with 6 bases between them. CDR3 loop: CASSAFEKLFF. The DNA for the CDR3 is TGTGCCAGCAGCGCGTTCGAAAAACTGTTTTTT.

V and J are TRBV9 and TRBJ1-2; D not certain. The germline gives CDR1 SGDLS, CDR2 YYNGEE. This CDR3 region has 14 residues. Trimming shortened V by 2 bases and J by 4 bases, and 12 bases separated the two germline ends. CDR3 bases: TGTGCCAGCAGCGTTGGAGTGCGAGGCTATGGCTACACCTTC. It is translated as CASSVGVRGYGYTF.

CDR3: CATVEWGANQPQHF. The CDR3 DNA is TGTGCCACAGTGGAATGGGGGGCGAATCAGCCCCAGCATTTT. The chain is built from TRBV15 and TRBJ1-5; D might be TRBD1 (6 bases). This CDR3 spans 14 amino acids. V lost 9 bases, J lost 4 bases, and 16 bases lay in between. Germline V gene data show CDR1 as LNHNV and CDR2 as YYDKDF (reference sequence).

This clone was found once. J is TRBJ2-1 and V is TRBV9; the match to TRBD2 covers 8 bases. In germline, CDR1 is SGDLS, CDR2 YYNGEE. J gave up 3 bases and V 2 bases, and 4 bases lay outside the gene matches. The CDR3 covers 15 residues. The DNA of the CDR3 is TGTGCCAGCAGCGTCGGGGGGGCCAACTACAATGAGCAGTTCTTC. This codes for CASSVGGANYNEQFF.

V is TRBV2 and J is TRBJ1-4; the D is unclear. Looked up from germline, CDR1 is SNHLY and CDR2 is FYNNEI. This CDR3 has 15 residues. V was pared by 6 bases and J by 8 bases, with 19 bases between. Written as DNA, the CDR3 is TGTGCCAGCAGCAAAGATAACCTACTGCGGGAAAAACTGTTTTTT. This gives the protein CASSKDNLLREKLFF. Full variable domain (outside the CDR3, taken from reference TRBV2 and TRBJ1-4): EPEVTQTPSHQVTQMGQEVILRCVPISNHLYFYWYRQILGQKVEFLVSFYNNEISEKSEIFDDQFSVERPDGSNFTLKIRSTKLEDSAMYFCASSKDNLLREKLFFGSGTQLSVL.

The chain employs TRBV28 and TRBJ1-5, with D maybe TRBD1 (6 bases). The CDR3 contains 15 residues. The germline gives CDR1 MDHEN, CDR2 SYDVKM. The V gene lost 6 bases and the J gene lost 0 bases, with 12 bases spanning the gap. CDR3 protein: CASRATGYSNQPQHF. The DNA of the CDR3 is TGTGCCAGCAGAGCCACAGGGTATAGCAATCAGCCCCAGCATTTT.

The genes are TRBV7-2 and TRBJ2-3; 9 positions match TRBD2. With 3 bases clipped from V and 3 bases from J, the junction kept 10 bases outside the gene matches. The germline gives CDR1 SGHTA, CDR2 FQGNSA. The CDR3 is 17 residues long. In nucleotides, the CDR3 is TGTGCCAGCAGCTTTATGCCATTTAGCGGGGGAACAGATACGCAGTATTTT. This codes for CASSFMPFSGGTDTQYF.

The chain has TRBV11-2 and TRBJ2-7; 8 bases are a match to TRBD1. V lost 1 base and J lost 4; bases outside the gene matches: 9. The CDR3 runs to 16 residues. CDR1 is SGHAT and CDR2 is FQNNGV in the germline V gene. The CDR3 DNA is TGTGCCAGCAGCTTAGTAAAGACAGGGGTAAGGTACGAGCAGTACTTC. This gives the protein CASSLVKTGVRYEQYF. Full variable domain (rest looked up from reference TRBV11-2 and TRBJ2-7): EAGVAQSPRYKIIEKRQSVAFWCNPISGHATLYWYQQILGQGPKLLIQFQNNGVVDDSQLPKDRFSAERLKGVDSTLKIQPAKLEDSAVYLCASSLVKTGVRYEQYFGPGTRLTVT.

This chain links TRBV7-9 with TRBJ1-4, with D perhaps matching TRBD1 (5 bases). The germline V gene has CDR1 SEHNR and CDR2 FQNEAQ (reference sequence). The ends were cut back, 1 base at V and 8 bases at J, with 14 bases in the middle. The CDR3 runs 15 residues. The CDR3 spells CASSLGGVAIEKLFF. Here the CDR3 DNA reads TGTGCCAGCAGCTTAGGGGGCGTAGCGATCGAAAAACTGTTTTTT.

The gene calls are TRBV5-4 and TRBJ2-1; no firm D call. CDR1 is SGHNT and CDR2 is YYREEE in the germline V gene (reference sequence). This CDR3 has 13 amino acids. Trimming stripped 1 base from V and 3 bases from J, with 5 bases between. CDR3 sequence (DNA): TGTGCCAGCAGCTTGTGGGACTACAATGAGCAGTTCTTC. Translation: CASSLWDYNEQFF.

The chain uses TRBV7-2 and TRBJ2-1, with unresolved D. Germline-derived CDR1 and CDR2 are SGHTA and FQGNSA. The CDR3 covers 12 residues. V lost 8 bases and J 6 bases, leaving 11 bases between the germline ends. As DNA, the CDR3 is TGTGCCAGCTTTAGGGATGCCAATGAGCAGTTCTTC. This codes for CASFRDANEQFF.

The chain joins TRBV27 to TRBJ2-7, with D perhaps matching TRBD1 (5 bases). The germline V gene encodes CDR1 MNHEY and CDR2 SMNVEV (reference sequence). The CDR3 extends over 17 amino acids. V lost 0 bases, J lost 0 bases, and 15 bases lay in between. The CDR3 loop is CASSLSPQGYNSYEQYF. The CDR3 DNA sequence: TGTGCCAGCAGTTTATCGCCGCAGGGCTACAACTCCTACGAGCAGTACTTC.

This clone has a handful of counts. This rearrangement joins TRBV12-5 to TRBJ1-1; a weak D match, TRBD1 (6 bases). The V end was cut by 3 bases, the J end by 2 bases, with 7 bases between. The CDR3 runs 13 residues. Germline-derived CDR1 and CDR2 are LGHNT and FRNRAP. The CDR3 DNA sequence: TGTGCTAGTGGTTTCGGGGGCAACACTGAAGCTTTCTTT. Encoded protein: CASGFGGNTEAFF.

The J gene is TRBJ2-2, the V gene TRBV28, with 14 bases fitting TRBD2. Losses at the gene ends were 7 bases for V and 7 bases for J; bases not matched to a gene: 5. The germline CDR1 and CDR2 sequences are MDHEN and SYDVKM. CDR3 length: 15 residues. CDR3 protein: CASTWGTSGSGELFF. The DNA of the CDR3 is TGTGCCAGCACCTGGGGGACTAGCGGGAGCGGGGAGCTGTTTTTT.

V is TRBV6-4 and J is TRBJ1-5; D possibly corresponds to TRBD1 (5 bases). The V end was cut by 0 bases, the J end by 0 bases, with 12 bases between. The CDR3 is 17 amino acids. The germline V gene has CDR1 MRHNA and CDR2 SNTAGT. CDR3 in amino acids: CASSDSRGLYSNQPQHF. The CDR3 DNA reads TGTGCCAGCAGTGACTCGAGGGGTCTCTATAGCAATCAGCCCCAGCATTTT.

The chain employs TRBV2 and TRBJ2-7, with no clear D. This CDR3 is 11 amino acids long. Per the germline V gene, CDR1 is SNHLY and CDR2 is FYNNEI. Trimming took 6 bases from V and 4 from J, leaving 7 bases between them. Here the CDR3 reads CASSPDYEQYF. The CDR3 DNA reads TGTGCCAGCAGCCCGGATTACGAGCAGTACTTC.

This chain joins TRBV6-1 and TRBJ2-6; D is uncertain. Trimming shortened V by 6 bases and J by 4 bases, and 7 bases separated the two germline ends. The CDR3 is made up of 13 amino acids. CDR1 is MNHNS and CDR2 is SASEGT in the germline V gene. The CDR3 region is CASSPLGANVLTF. The DNA of the CDR3 is TGTGCCAGCAGCCCCCTGGGGGCCAACGTCCTGACTTTC.

Here the CDR3 DNA reads TGTGCCGTCTCTCTAGCACTAGCGGGGGTCAGCTCCTACAATGAGCAGTTCTTC. Its translation is CAVSLALAGVSSYNEQFF. The chain is built from TRBV19 and TRBJ2-1; 11 bases fit TRBD2. CDR1 is LNHDA, CDR2 SQIVND, per germline (reference sequence). The trim removed 11 bases at V and 0 bases at J, leaving 15 bases unmatched. This CDR3 has 18 amino acids.

CDR3 sequence (DNA): TGTGCCAGCAGGCTCCCGGGGGTACCGTACGAGCAGTACTTC. Its translation: CASRLPGVPYEQYF. This chain connects TRBV6-1 to TRBJ2-7, with D possibly matching TRBD2 (6 bases). V dropped 6 bases and J dropped 4 bases, with 16 bases sitting between them. The V gene's germline CDR1 is MNHNS and CDR2 SASEGT. The CDR3 is made up of 14 amino acids.

This clone showed up just once. CDR3 sequence (DNA): TGTGCCATCAGTGGAGGGATGCGCTCACCCCTCCACTTT. Its translation: CAISGGMRSPLHF. The genes are TRBV10-3 and TRBJ1-6; no definite D call. V was pared by 4 bases and J by 10 bases, with 11 bases between. The CDR3 runs 13 residues. CDR1 is ENHRY, CDR2 SYGVKD, per germline.

The J gene is TRBJ2-7, the V gene TRBV19, with D perhaps TRBD2 (5 bases). The CDR3 is 15 amino acids. Trimming left V 4 bases short and J 1 base short, with 14 bases between. The V gene's germline CDR1 is LNHDA and CDR2 SQIVND (reference sequence). The CDR3: CASSTTLGTSYEQYF. CDR3 DNA sequence: TGTGCCAGTAGTACCACACTAGGAACATCCTACGAGCAGTACTTC.

V usage is TRBV10-3 and J usage is TRBJ2-1, with D hard to call. Germline V CDR1 and CDR2: ENHRY, SYGVKD. V lost 6 bases, J lost 9 bases, and 15 bases lay in between. There are 13 residues in the CDR3. CDR3 nucleotide sequence: TGTGCCATCAGGCTCGAGGATCGTCCTGAGCAGTTCTTC. As protein: CAIRLEDRPEQFF.

V is TRBV7-9 and J is TRBJ2-2; D assignment may be TRBD1 or TRBD2 (7 bases each). Per the germline V gene, CDR1 is SEHNR and CDR2 is FQNEAQ (reference sequence). The CDR3 sequence is 14 residues long. Trimming took 5 bases from V and 6 from J, leaving 13 bases between them. For the CDR3, the DNA is TGTGCCAGCAGCCCCCCAGGGGGGGCCGGGGAGCTGTTTTTT. Its protein is CASSPPGGAGELFF.

The chain is built from TRBV2 and TRBJ1-1; D uncertain. CDR3 length: 14 amino acids. The V gene lost 3 bases and the J gene lost 0 bases, with 8 bases spanning the gap. Germline lookup yields CDR1 SNHLY and CDR2 FYNNEI. The CDR3 reads CASSDEQLNTEAFF. In nucleotides, the CDR3 is TGTGCCAGCAGTGACGAACAGCTGAACACTGAAGCTTTCTTT. The full variable domain, with the rest looked up from reference TRBV2 and TRBJ1-1, is EPEVTQTPSHQVTQMGQEVILRCVPISNHLYFYWYRQILGQKVEFLVSFYNNEISEKSEIFDDQFSVERPDGSNFTLKIRSTKLEDSAMYFCASSDEQLNTEAFFGQGTRLTVV.